A selection of T cell receptor beta chains follows, all from one sample in a study of post-analysis software for immune sequencing data. One entry per CDR3 protein, called by TCRdb with MiXCR from the PCR reads. Among about 460,000 distinct CDR3 sequences, approximately 46% were seen once, and the ten largest hold about 12%. Sequenced input: blood. The origin of the receptors is a girl aged 5-17 years with multiple sclerosis. Both conserved end residues are part of each CDR3. Fields, in order: V gene, D gene, J gene, clone size, CDR3 DNA, CDR3 protein. A D gene is named only where the DNA matches it firmly. A row's size may be missing; if present it is once, few, many or a size class.

>TRBV27|NA|TRBJ1-2|NA
TGTGCCAGCAGTCCACGCAACAGGGAAAAGAGTGGCTACACCTTC
CASSPRNREKSGYTF
>TRBV27|TRBD1|TRBJ1-2|NA
TGTGCCAGCAGTTCAACCGGACAGGGATGGTATGGCTACACCTTC
CASSSTGQGWYGYTF
>TRBV7-2|TRBD2|TRBJ2-3|once
TGTGCCAGCAGCTTAGCTAGGACTAGCGGGACAGATACGCAGTATTTT
CASSLARTSGTDTQYF
>TRBV6-6|TRBD1|TRBJ2-7|few
TGTGCCAGCCGGGACAGCCCCTACGAGCAGTACTTC
CASRDSPYEQYF
>TRBV5-1|TRBD2|TRBJ2-3|once
TGCGCCAGCAGCTATGTTAGCGGGAGCACAGATACGCAGTATTTT
CASSYVSGSTDTQYF
>TRBV18|TRBD2|TRBJ2-1|many
TGTGCCAGCTCACCTAGCGGGAGGTCTAATGAGCAGTTCTTC
CASSPSGRSNEQFF
>TRBV10-3|TRBD2|TRBJ2-3|NA
TGTGCCATCAGGGAGACTAGCGAGAACACAGATACGCAGTATTTT
CAIRETSENTDTQYF
>TRBV5-1|NA|TRBJ1-1|NA
TGCGCCAGCAGCTTGGCCCAGAACATGAACACTGAAGCTTTCTTT
CASSLAQNMNTEAFF
>TRBV20-1|NA|TRBJ2-7|NA
TGCAGTGCTAGGACTACGGACAGGGAGGGGTTCTACGAGCAGTACTTC
CSARTTDREGFYEQYF
>TRBV6-6|TRBD2|TRBJ2-1|NA
TGTGCCAGCAGTTACTCGATATCGCGGGAGGAGGGTGAGCAGTTCTTC
CASSYSISREEGEQFF
>TRBV3-1|TRBD1|TRBJ1-4|few
TGTGCCAGCAGCGGGACAGAGAGAAATGAAAAACTGTTTTTT
CASSGTERNEKLFF
>TRBV20-1|NA|TRBJ1-4|NA
TGCAGTGCTAGAAATTTCGCGACTAATGAAAAACTGTTTTTT
CSARNFATNEKLFF
>TRBV7-8|NA|TRBJ1-1|once
TGTGCCAGCAGCTGGACAGAGATGAACACTGAAGCTTTCTTT
CASSWTEMNTEAFF
>TRBV11-3|NA|TRBJ1-5|NA
TGTGCCACCTCGGTGTGGTACCTTTATCAGCCCCAGCATTTT
CATSVWYLYQPQHF
>TRBV28|NA|TRBJ2-7|NA
TGTGCCAGCAGTCTACTTGCTCTCCGGGACACCTCCGCCTACGAGCAGTACTTC
CASSLLALRDTSAYEQYF